Detailed here is one T cell receptor beta chain. This CDR3 is built from 17 residues. The V gene lost 4 bases and the J gene lost 0 bases, with 19 bases spanning the gap. Germline CDR1 SGHDN, CDR2 FVKESK. The data are from a study of T cells in Graves' hyperthyroidism and ophthalmopathy. Amplification yielded TCR beta CDR3 regions, with RNA transcripts as the source. TCR CDR3 underwent first-round RT-PCR with the HTBI primer set. TCRdb used MiXCR to reprocess the multiplex PCR reads, holding one entry per CDR3 protein. The table shows around 540,000 distinct CDR3 sequences, with 35% to 55% occurring only once.

This chain joins TRBV14 and TRBJ2-7, with a tentative D call TRBD1 (5 bases). Sequenced input: peripheral blood or thyroid tissue (not recorded which). This TCR was recovered from a woman between 18 and 29 years old with Graves' hyperthyroidism. The CDR3 loop reads CASSLRQGRASSYEQYF. In DNA, the CDR3 is TGTGCCAGCAGCCTCCGCCAGGGCCGGGCTAGCTCCTACGAGCAGTACTTC.